The 20 T cell receptor beta chains reported below all come from one sample, sequenced in a study of blood T cell repertoires in COVID-19. Assay used: immunoSEQ multiplex PCR; TCRdb lists only in-frame clones, some missing. The sample records 200,000 to 250,000 clones, 84% being singletons. Sequencing input: peripheral blood. All receptors come from a woman of 80 years or more with active or convalescent COVID-19.

The rearrangement links TRBV14 to TRBJ2-3; D is undetermined. Germline values: CDR1 SGHDN, CDR2 FVKESK. V shed 0 bases and J shed 0 bases, with 7 bases lying between them. This CDR3 has 15 amino acids. The CDR3: CASSQDRRSTDTQYF. The CDR3 DNA is TGTGCCAGCAGCCAAGATAGGAGAAGCACAGATACGCAGTATTTT.

The V gene is TRBV5-8, the J gene TRBJ2-7; a possible D gene is TRBD1 (5 bases). Trimming shortened V by 2 bases and J by 1 base, and 7 bases separated the two germline ends. The germline V gene encodes CDR1 SGHTS and CDR2 YDEGEE. The CDR3 covers 13 residues. DNA for the CDR3: TGTGCCAGCAGCTTAACAGGTTCCTACGAGCAGTACTTC. Its protein product is CASSLTGSYEQYF.

Note on this clone: The junction shows a germline mismatch at one end, possibly a read error. This chain uses TRBV7-7 with TRBJ2-3, with D possibly TRBD1 on 6 matching bases. The CDR3 has 14 amino acids. Germline CDR1 and CDR2: SSHAT and FNYEAQ (reference sequence). The CDR3 region has the DNA TGTGCTAGCAGTTCTACTGGACAGACAGATACGCAGTATTTT. Its protein product is CASSSTGQTDTQYF.

This chain links TRBV19 with TRBJ1-2; 7 positions agree with TRBD1. In germline, CDR1 is LNHDA, CDR2 SQIVND (reference sequence). V was pared by 3 bases and J by 8 bases, with 12 bases of the junction left unmatched. CDR3 length: 15 residues. Here the CDR3 DNA reads TGTGCCAGTAGTATTAGGGGGCAGGGACCAATCGGCTACACCTTC. Translated: CASSIRGQGPIGYTF.

This clone was seen more than once but under ten times. This chain connects TRBV7-2 to TRBJ1-6, with a tentative D call TRBD1 (5 bases). The CDR3 length is 18 residues. Germline CDR1 is SGHTA and CDR2 is FQGNSA. The V and J ends lost 3 bases and 14 bases respectively, with 29 bases between them. CDR3 bases: TGTGCCAGCAGCTTGTTCCTGCGCACAGGAGGGGCTTATAGCTCCCTCCACTTT. Translated, it gives CASSLFLRTGGAYSSLHF.

The chain uses TRBV5-1 and TRBJ1-1; 8 nucleotides agree with TRBD1. Germline values: CDR1 SGHRS, CDR2 YFSETQ. This CDR3 spans 16 amino acids. Trimming at V came to 3 bases and at J to 5 bases, leaving 12 bases not matched to a gene. CDR3 protein: CASSYNDQGAKTEAFF. For the CDR3, the DNA is TGCGCCAGCAGCTATAACGATCAGGGGGCGAAAACTGAAGCTTTCTTT. The variable domain in full, completed from reference TRBV5-1 and TRBJ1-1, reads KAGVTQTPRYLIKTRGQQVTLSCSPISGHRSVSWYQQTPGQGLQFLFEYFSETQRNKGNFPGRFSGRQFSNSRSEMNVSTLELGDSALYLCASSYNDQGAKTEAFFGQGTRLTVV.

The J gene is TRBJ1-2, the V gene TRBV11-2; D possibly corresponds to TRBD1 (5 bases). Germline loops: CDR1 SGHAT, CDR2 FQNNGV. Trimming took off 2 bases at V and 0 bases at J, with 7 bases between the two ends. This CDR3 has 14 residues. The CDR3 DNA follows: TGTGCCAGCAGCTTAACAGGCGCTAACTATGGCTACACCTTC. Its translation is CASSLTGANYGYTF.

This chain's CDR3 is CASSYQGSYNEQFF. The CDR3 nucleotides read TGTGCCAGCAGTTATCAGGGCTCCTACAATGAGCAGTTCTTC. This rearrangement joins TRBV6-5 to TRBJ2-1; possibly TRBD1 for D (5 bases). Germline V lookup: CDR1 MNHEY, CDR2 SVGAGI. There are 14 residues in the CDR3. Between the trimmed V and J ends, which lost 3 bases and 0 bases, there was a span of 6 bases.

The rearrangement joins TRBV6-5 to TRBJ1-4; no clear D gene. V lost 3 bases to trimming and J lost 5 bases, with 13 bases between them. The germline V gene encodes CDR1 MNHEY and CDR2 SVGAGI. The CDR3 totals 15 residues. CDR3 residues: CASSYRGATNEKLFF. The CDR3 region has the DNA TGTGCCAGCAGTTATCGAGGCGCGACGAATGAAAAACTGTTTTTT.

This clone was detected once. This chain connects TRBV15 to TRBJ2-5; 9 nucleotides agree with TRBD2. The CDR3 contains 15 residues. With 2 bases clipped from V and 3 bases from J, the junction kept 4 bases outside the gene matches. Looked up from germline, CDR1 is LNHNV and CDR2 is YYDKDF (reference sequence). The CDR3 is CATSRRLAAEETQYF. DNA of the CDR3: TGTGCCACCAGCAGAAGACTAGCGGCGGAAGAGACCCAGTACTTC.

The chain is built from TRBV18 and TRBJ1-1, with a tentative D call TRBD1 (6 bases). The CDR3 contains 14 residues. V lost 3 bases and J 5 bases, leaving 13 bases between the germline ends. Per germline, CDR1 KGHSH and CDR2 LQKENI. CDR3 loop: CASSPYGRGTEAFF. In DNA, the CDR3 is TGTGCCAGCTCACCGTATGGGAGGGGGACTGAAGCTTTCTTT.

The CDR3 DNA reads TGTGCCAGCAGAAACCTAGCGGGGGTTTACAATGAGCAGTTCTTC. Translation gives CASRNLAGVYNEQFF. V usage is TRBV6-5 and J usage is TRBJ2-1; 10 bases align to TRBD2. V trimming: 6 bases; J trimming: 4 bases; junction bases outside the gene matches: 6. Germline CDR1 and CDR2: MNHEY and SVGAGI. There are 15 residues in the CDR3.

This chain connects TRBV7-8 to TRBJ1-6; D perhaps matches TRBD1 (5 bases). CDR1 is SGHVS, CDR2 FQNEAQ, per germline. Trimming took off 4 bases at V and 0 bases at J, with 16 bases between the two ends. The CDR3 is 18 amino acids. CDR3 DNA: TGTGCCAGCAGCTCGGGCCGGGACTGGAGCTCCTATAATTCACCCCTCCACTTT. Translated: CASSSGRDWSSYNSPLHF.

This chain links TRBV5-1 with TRBJ2-3; D is ambiguous. The CDR3 is 11 amino acids. With 4 bases removed from V and 3 bases from J, the gap between germline ends came to 3 bases. Germline CDR1 and CDR2: SGHRS and YFSETQ. For the CDR3, the DNA is TGCGCCAGCAGCGAGACAGATACGCAGTATTTT. It specifies CASSETDTQYF.

This chain joins TRBV27 and TRBJ2-3; D uncertain. V was clipped by 3 bases and J by 0 bases, with 10 bases between them. CDR1 is MNHEY and CDR2 is SMNVEV in the germline V gene (reference sequence). The CDR3 runs 15 residues. The DNA for the CDR3 is TGTGCCAGCAGTTTGGTTGAGAAAAGCACAGATACGCAGTATTTT. This codes for CASSLVEKSTDTQYF.

CDR3 bases: TGTGCCAGCAGTACTACAGGGGTTTATGGCTACACCTTC. Protein sequence: CASSTTGVYGYTF. The V and J genes are TRBV28 and TRBJ1-2; the match to TRBD1 covers 7 bases. V shed 5 bases and J 5 bases; nucleotides not matched to a gene: 5. CDR3 length: 13 amino acids. CDR1 is MDHEN and CDR2 is SYDVKM in the germline V gene.

This clone was seen a single time. This chain connects TRBV27 to TRBJ2-7, with 14 bases lining up with TRBD2. Germline values: CDR1 MNHEY, CDR2 SMNVEV (reference sequence). Trimming at V came to 0 bases and at J to 7 bases, leaving 5 bases not matched to a gene. The CDR3 length is 16 residues. CDR3 in amino acids: CASSLSGLAGGWEQYF. CDR3 bases: TGTGCCAGCAGTTTATCCGGACTAGCGGGAGGTTGGGAGCAGTACTTC.

The J gene is TRBJ2-1, the V gene TRBV11-2; 12 bases line up with TRBD2. The V gene's germline CDR1 is SGHAT and CDR2 FQNNGV. The CDR3 totals 15 residues. The trim removed 7 bases at V and 8 bases at J, leaving 9 bases unmatched. The DNA of the CDR3 is TGTGCCAGCACTCTTCGACTAGCGGGAGACCATGAGCAGTTCTTC. The encoded protein is CASTLRLAGDHEQFF.

The table lists this clone with a count of one. The chain links TRBV4-3 to TRBJ2-2; D gene uncertain. Germline V gene data show CDR1 as LGHNA and CDR2 as YSLEER. The CDR3 totals 15 residues. Trimming took off 1 base at V and 4 bases at J, with 10 bases between the two ends. As DNA, the CDR3 is TGCGCCAGCAGCCAAGGACACTCTACCACCGGGGAGCTGTTTTTT. It yields the protein CASSQGHSTTGELFF.

This clone was seen only once. The V and J genes are TRBV15 and TRBJ2-3, with unresolved D. The CDR3 totals 14 residues. Germline assignment: CDR1 LNHNV and CDR2 YYDKDF (reference sequence). V lost 0 bases and J lost 0, with 4 bases in between. CDR3 DNA sequence: TGTGCCACCAGCAGAGAACTGAGCACAGATACGCAGTATTTT. Protein: CATSRELSTDTQYF.